The 32 T cell receptor beta chains presented below share a single source sample, sequenced in a study of T cell responses to AZD1222 COVID-19 vaccine. Only in-frame clones appear in the TCRdb table, and some are missing; sequencing was by immunoSEQ multiplex PCR. The table lists 95,000 to 110,000 clones, less than 95% of them singletons. The source material was peripheral blood, sampled on day 0 of AZD1222 vaccination. These receptors came from an adult in good health.

J is TRBJ1-1 and V is TRBV6-5, with D unclear. The CDR3 is 15 amino acids. V dropped 0 bases and J dropped 6 bases, with 14 bases sitting between them. Germline CDR1 and CDR2: MNHEY and SVGAGI. The CDR3 loop reads CASSYSRQRTPEAFF. In DNA, the CDR3 is TGTGCCAGCAGTTACTCGCGGCAGAGGACCCCTGAAGCTTTCTTT.

The chain links TRBV5-4 to TRBJ1-2; D is undetermined. The CDR3 runs 13 residues. V lost 1 base to trimming and J lost 2 bases, with 6 bases between them. Looked up from germline, CDR1 is SGHNT and CDR2 is YYREEE (reference sequence). CDR3 nucleotide sequence: TGTGCCAGCAGCTTGTTAGGGAACTATGGCTACACCTTC. Translation gives CASSLLGNYGYTF. Full variable domain (missing parts from reference TRBV5-4 and TRBJ1-2): ETGVTQSPTHLIKTRGQQVTLRCSSQSGHNTVSWYQQALGQGPQFIFQYYREEENGRGNFPPRFSGLQFPNYSSELNVNALELDDSALYLCASSLLGNYGYTFGSGTRLTVV.

This chain connects TRBV5-4 to TRBJ2-3, with D perhaps being TRBD1 or TRBD2 (5 bases each). V lost 4 bases to trimming and J lost 6 bases, with 15 bases between them. The CDR3 is 14 residues long. The germline V gene has CDR1 SGHNT and CDR2 YYREEE (reference sequence). CDR3 coding DNA: TGTGCCAGCAGCCCGGGACCACCTCGGGATACGCAGTATTTT. The encoded protein is CASSPGPPRDTQYF.

The rearrangement uses TRBV6-5 and TRBJ2-1; the match to TRBD2 covers 8 bases. From germline, CDR1 is MNHEY and CDR2 SVGAGI. The CDR3 has 15 amino acids. V trimming: 6 bases; J trimming: 4 bases; junction bases outside the gene matches: 8. The CDR3 DNA follows: TGTGCCAGCAGACAGAGCGGGGGCGGATACAATGAGCAGTTCTTC. Its translation is CASRQSGGGYNEQFF.

The V gene is TRBV5-6, the J gene TRBJ1-2; no firm D call. The CDR3 has 12 amino acids. V dropped 0 bases and J dropped 8 bases, with 8 bases sitting between them. Germline V CDR1 and CDR2: SGHDT, YYEEEE. The CDR3 DNA sequence: TGTGCCAGCAGCTTGGGTTTGAGAGGCTACACCTTC. Residues: CASSLGLRGYTF. Full variable domain (rest looked up from reference TRBV5-6 and TRBJ1-2): DAGVTQSPTHLIKTRGQQVTLRCSPKSGHDTVSWYQQALGQGPQFIFQYYEEEERQRGNFPDRFSGHQFPNYSSELNVNALLLGDSALYLCASSLGLRGYTFGSGTRLTVV.

In its sample, this clone was seen a few times. The chain employs TRBV4-2 and TRBJ2-7, with D perhaps TRBD2 (6 bases). Trimming cost V 1 base and J 4 bases, with 20 bases left between them. Germline CDR1 is LGHNA and CDR2 is YNFKEQ. The CDR3 has 17 amino acids. The CDR3, as DNA: TGTGCCAGCAGCCAAGTGCGGGTATACGGGAGCTTGTACGAGCAGTACTTC. Protein sequence: CASSQVRVYGSLYEQYF.

The genes are TRBV7-8 and TRBJ2-5; D is unclear. CDR1 SGHVS and CDR2 FQNEAQ come from the germline V gene. The length of the CDR3 is 13 residues. V was clipped by 1 base and J by 3 bases, with 6 bases between them. CDR3 in amino acids: CASSLEQKETQYF. The CDR3 nucleotides read TGTGCCAGCAGCTTAGAACAGAAAGAGACCCAGTACTTC.

The chain has TRBV4-3 and TRBJ1-1; possible D gene TRBD1, 5 bases. V lost 1 base, J lost 1 base, and 7 bases lay in between. The CDR3 is made up of 14 amino acids. Germline V gives CDR1 LGHNA, CDR2 YSLEER. CDR3: CASSQGGGNTEAFF. The CDR3 DNA is TGCGCCAGCAGCCAAGGCGGGGGGAACACTGAAGCTTTCTTT.

This chain joins TRBV27 and TRBJ1-5; no clear D. The ends were cut back, 2 bases at V and 7 bases at J, with 9 bases in the middle. Germline CDR1 is MNHEY and CDR2 is SMNVEV (reference sequence). The CDR3 loop spans 13 amino acids. This CDR3 reads CASSLRRRQPQHF. The DNA for the CDR3 is TGTGCCAGCAGTTTAAGGAGGCGGCAGCCCCAGCATTTT.

This sequence joins TRBV6-5 and TRBJ1-5; D gene uncertain. Germline lookup yields CDR1 MNHEY and CDR2 SVGAGI. The CDR3 length is 13 residues. V lost 2 bases and J 3 bases, leaving 5 bases between the germline ends. The CDR3 nucleotides read TGTGCCAGCAGTTACAGCTTCAATCAGCCCCAGCATTTT. Its translation is CASSYSFNQPQHF.

This chain connects TRBV19 to TRBJ1-2; no clear D. V was pared by 0 bases and J by 0 bases, with 8 bases between. Germline V CDR1 and CDR2: LNHDA, SQIVND (reference sequence). This CDR3 spans 15 amino acids. The CDR3 DNA sequence: TGTGCCAGTAGTATAGATCGTGGAGCTAACTATGGCTACACCTTC. Residues: CASSIDRGANYGYTF.

This sequence joins TRBV7-8 and TRBJ2-5; 9 positions match TRBD1. V lost 11 bases to trimming and J lost 1 base; unmatched junction nucleotides: 5. The CDR3 sequence is 13 residues long. Germline V gene data show CDR1 as SGHVS and CDR2 as FQNEAQ. In DNA, the CDR3 is TGTGCCGATGGACAGGGGAGCCAAGAGACCCAGTACTTC. Translation: CADGQGSQETQYF.

The chain combines TRBV18 with TRBJ2-1; D call uncertain. The germline V gene has CDR1 KGHSH and CDR2 LQKENI. The CDR3 is 13 residues long. With 2 bases removed from V and 10 bases from J, the gap between germline ends came to 12 bases. CDR3 sequence reads: CASSPTSDGEQFF. The CDR3 DNA follows: TGTGCCAGCTCACCAACGTCTGACGGGGAGCAGTTCTTC.

This clone showed up just a few times. The V call is TRBV19, the J call TRBJ2-7; 11 nucleotides agree with TRBD2. The germline CDR1 and CDR2 sequences are LNHDA and SQIVND (reference sequence). The CDR3 covers 16 residues. The trim removed 5 bases at V and 4 bases at J, leaving 10 bases unmatched. The CDR3 loop reads CASSPASGGLGYEQYF. CDR3 DNA sequence: TGTGCCAGTAGTCCCGCTAGCGGGGGGCTCGGTTACGAGCAGTACTTC.

This clone was found once. This chain uses TRBV3-1 (or the pseudogene TRBV3-2) with TRBJ1-6, with 9 bases identical to TRBD1. The ends lost 3 bases at V and 10 bases at J; junction bases unmatched: 10. Germline V lookup: CDR1 LGHDT, CDR2 YNNKEL (reference sequence). CDR3 length equals 16 residues. The CDR3 is CASSQTATGGFSPLHF. CDR3 sequence (DNA): TGTGCCAGCAGCCAGACGGCGACAGGGGGGTTCTCACCCCTCCACTTT.

The rearrangement uses TRBV28 and TRBJ2-3; possible D gene TRBD1, 6 bases. The CDR3 has 15 amino acids. Trimming took 5 bases from V and 4 from J, leaving 16 bases between them. In germline, CDR1 is MDHEN, CDR2 SYDVKM. This CDR3 reads CASSPSNRVSDTQYF. The CDR3 nucleotides read TGTGCCAGCAGTCCCTCAAACAGGGTTTCAGATACGCAGTATTTT.

This clone showed up just once. The CDR3 loop reads CASSVAGAGNYGYTF. The CDR3 DNA follows: TGTGCCAGCAGCGTAGCTGGGGCGGGAAACTATGGCTACACCTTC. The chain is built from TRBV9 and TRBJ1-2, with D perhaps matching TRBD1 (5 bases). The CDR3 has 15 residues. Germline lookup yields CDR1 SGDLS and CDR2 YYNGEE. Trimming took 0 bases from V and 2 from J, leaving 11 bases between them. The full variable domain, with the rest looked up from reference TRBV9 and TRBJ1-2, is DSGVTQTPKHLITATGQRVTLRCSPRSGDLSVYWYQQSLDQGLQFLIQYYNGEERAKGNILERFSAQQFPDLHSELNLSSLELGDSALYFCASSVAGAGNYGYTFGSGTRLTVV.

The V call is TRBV6-6, the J call TRBJ2-3; 11 nucleotides match TRBD2. V was clipped by 6 bases and J by 1 base; unmatched bases: 3. In germline, CDR1 is MNHNY, CDR2 SVGAGI (reference sequence). The CDR3 sequence is 15 residues long. CDR3 in amino acids: CASRISGGGTDTQYF. The CDR3 coding sequence is TGTGCCAGCAGGATTAGCGGGGGGGGCACAGATACGCAGTATTTT.

The chain carries TRBV29-1 and TRBJ1-5, with D tentatively TRBD1 (6 bases). CDR3 length: 12 amino acids. In germline, CDR1 is SQVTM, CDR2 ANQGSEA. The V end lost 8 bases, the J end lost 5 bases, and 13 bases lay between the germline ends. Here the CDR3 DNA reads TGCAGCCCCCAGGGGAGGGATCAGCCCCAGCATTTT. It codes for CSPQGRDQPQHF.

The chain couples TRBV4-1 to TRBJ2-7; D is perhaps TRBD2 (6 bases). There are 13 residues in the CDR3. V lost 0 bases to trimming and J lost 5 bases, with 8 bases between them. The germline gives CDR1 MGHRA, CDR2 YSYEKL. CDR3 residues: CASSQDWGDEQYF. The CDR3 nucleotides read TGCGCCAGCAGCCAAGACTGGGGGGACGAGCAGTACTTC.

J is TRBJ1-2 and V is TRBV27, with D perhaps matching TRBD1 (5 bases). The germline V gene encodes CDR1 MNHEY and CDR2 SMNVEV (reference sequence). Trimming left V 6 bases short and J 6 bases short, with 14 bases between. The length of the CDR3 is 13 residues. Here the CDR3 reads CASSPEGANGYTF. The DNA of the CDR3 is TGTGCCAGCAGCCCTGAAGGGGCCAATGGCTACACCTTC.

The rearrangement links TRBV6-2 or TRBV6-3 to TRBJ2-7, with 8 bases that match TRBD2. CDR3 size: 18 residues. Germline values: CDR1 MNHEY, CDR2 SVGEGT. V was pared by 0 bases and J by 0 bases, with 10 bases of the junction left unmatched. CDR3 in amino acids: CASSYSLKVGGDSYEQYF. The DNA for the CDR3 is TGTGCCAGCAGTTACTCGTTGAAGGTCGGGGGGGACTCCTACGAGCAGTACTTC.

The gene calls are TRBV7-6 and TRBJ1-2; TRBD1 matches 9 bases. This CDR3 contains 19 residues. Germline loops: CDR1 SGHVS, CDR2 FNYEAQ. V was clipped by 5 bases and J by 2 bases; unmatched bases: 18. The CDR3 loop is CASSEEGGTGRYSNYGYTF. Written as DNA, the CDR3 is TGTGCCAGCAGCGAGGAGGGCGGGACAGGGAGATATTCGAACTATGGCTACACCTTC.

As DNA, the CDR3 is TGTGCCAGCAGCCCACAGACAGGCCGGACAGATACGCAGTATTTT. Encoded protein: CASSPQTGRTDTQYF. The gene calls are TRBV14 and TRBJ2-3, with D possibly TRBD1 on 6 matching bases. CDR1 and CDR2 from the germline V gene are SGHDN and FVKESK. The ends were cut back, 4 bases at V and 3 bases at J, with 14 bases in the middle. The CDR3 totals 15 residues. The whole variable domain, remainder taken from reference TRBV14 and TRBJ2-3, is EAGVTQFPSHSVIEKGQTVTLRCDPISGHDNLYWYRRVMGKEIKFLLHFVKESKQDESGMPNNRFLAERTGGTYSTLKVQPAELEDSGVYFCASSPQTGRTDTQYFGPGTRLTVL.

V is TRBV5-1 and J is TRBJ1-1; possible D gene TRBD1, 5 bases. Germline V gene sequence: CDR1 SGHRS, CDR2 YFSETQ. CDR3 length equals 13 residues. Trimming stripped 4 bases from V and 6 bases from J, with 13 bases between. The CDR3 reads CASSTTGNSEAFF. Here the CDR3 DNA reads TGCGCCAGCAGCACCACAGGAAACTCTGAAGCTTTCTTT. The entire variable domain, with the rest obtained from reference TRBV5-1 and TRBJ1-1, is as follows: KAGVTQTPRYLIKTRGQQVTLSCSPISGHRSVSWYQQTPGQGLQFLFEYFSETQRNKGNFPGRFSGRQFSNSRSEMNVSTLELGDSALYLCASSTTGNSEAFFGQGTRLTVV.

This clone turned up a few times. The chain couples TRBV29-1 to TRBJ2-2; no clear D gene. Germline values: CDR1 SQVTM, CDR2 ANQGSEA. The ends were cut back, 5 bases at V and 3 bases at J, with 10 bases in the middle. This CDR3 is built from 13 residues. The CDR3 region is CSVWWSDTGELFF. The CDR3 DNA is TGCAGCGTTTGGTGGTCGGACACCGGGGAGCTGTTTTTT.

The chain employs TRBV7-8 and TRBJ2-3, with 7 bases that match TRBD2. The CDR3 is made up of 16 amino acids. The junction had 4 bases not matched to a gene; V was cut back by 0 bases and J by 1 base. CDR1 and CDR2 (germline): SGHVS, FQNEAQ. The chain's CDR3 is CASSLAPGGGTDTQYF. The CDR3, as DNA: TGTGCCAGCAGCTTAGCGCCTGGGGGGGGCACAGATACGCAGTATTTT.

CDR3 region: CASSKALAGAQETQYF. In DNA form, the CDR3 reads TGTGCCAGCAGCAAGGCACTAGCGGGGGCCCAAGAGACCCAGTACTTC. J is TRBJ2-5 and V is TRBV3-1 (or the pseudogene TRBV3-2), with 11 bases that match TRBD2. This CDR3 comprises 16 residues. From germline, CDR1 is LGHDT and CDR2 YNNKEL (reference sequence). The V segment lost 5 bases and the J segment 1 base; nucleotides outside the gene matches: 6.

The V and J genes are TRBV6-2 or TRBV6-3 and TRBJ2-7, with 8 bases fitting TRBD1. This CDR3 comprises 16 residues. J gave up 0 bases and V 5 bases, and 9 bases lay outside the gene matches. Germline V gene lookup returns CDR1 MNHEY and CDR2 SVGEGT. Written as DNA, the CDR3 is TGTGCCAGCAGTACTCCCGGACAGGGAAGCTCCTACGAGCAGTACTTC. Protein: CASSTPGQGSSYEQYF.

V gene TRBV5-1 combines with J gene TRBJ2-3; 10 nucleotides align to TRBD2. The trim removed 4 bases at V and 6 bases at J, leaving 14 bases unmatched. Germline V CDR1 and CDR2: SGHRS, YFSETQ. This CDR3 region has 17 residues. Here the CDR3 reads CASSPLASGGARDTQYF. The CDR3 region has the DNA TGCGCCAGCAGCCCCCTCGCGAGCGGGGGGGCCCGTGATACGCAGTATTTT.

This rearrangement joins TRBV11-1 to TRBJ2-5, with D hard to call. The CDR3 spans 12 residues. Germline V lookup: CDR1 SGHAT, CDR2 FQDESV (reference sequence). Deletions cut 3 bases from V and 1 base from J, with 3 bases between. The CDR3 here is CASSLGQETQYF. CDR3 DNA: TGTGCCAGCAGCTTGGGCCAAGAGACCCAGTACTTC.

This clone was detected only a few times. V and J are TRBV4-3 and TRBJ2-3; TRBD1 agrees at 7 bases. CDR1 and CDR2 (germline): LGHNA, YSLEER. V trimming: 0 bases; J trimming: 4 bases; junction bases outside the gene matches: 7. There are 16 residues in the CDR3. This chain's CDR3 is CASSQEWSGGPDTQYF. CDR3 DNA: TGCGCCAGCAGCCAAGAATGGTCAGGGGGTCCAGATACGCAGTATTTT.